This T cell receptor beta chain was sequenced for a study of T cell repertoires in cytomegalovirus infection. Study at large: Epitope selection comprised recently identified HLA-C-restricted CMV epitopes and well-studied HLA-B-restricted CMV epitopes.

From the reads, TCRdb called clonotypes with MiXCR, one entry per CDR3 protein. In the table there are about 51,000 distinct CDR3 sequences, over 15% of which are singletons. As to this clonotype: The antigen is not known.

Study conclusions and caveats: CMV-specific TCR beta clonotypes restricted by HLA-C were the ones dominating the ex vivo response.

The length of the CDR3 is 14 residues. V lost 7 bases to trimming and J lost 0 bases, with 11 bases between them. The germline CDR1 and CDR2 sequences are MNHGY and SAAAGT. This clonotype was sampled from a human donor in good health (CMV status not recorded). Some clones in this sample may be carry-over from other donors' samples. The starting material was CD8+ T cells from cultured PBMCs, obtained from culture after CMV antigen stimulation. The chain recombines TRBV6-8 with TRBJ2-3; no reliable D call. The CDR3 nucleotides are TGTGCCAGCAAAGGGTCTTCTAGCACAGATACGCAGTATTTT. Translating it yields CASKGSSSTDTQYF.